This record covers a single TCR beta chain. Its matching antigen is unknown. The sample is drawn from a study of cytomegalovirus exposure and HLA in healthy donors. Broader study findings: Of the V segments, some could not be distinguished, including TRBV6-2 and TRBV6-3, and were excluded. Researchers catalogued roughly 170 TCR beta chains as cytomegalovirus-associated. In a later analysis, at a false discovery rate of 0.05, 15,000 to 20,000 TCR beta sequences were associated with HLA alleles.

All the people who gave samples were healthy bone marrow donors. In the PCR, 60 Vbeta and 13 Jbeta primers were used. TCRdb's table, derived via immunoSEQ multiplex PCR, lists solely in-frame clones and lacks some. The table records roughly 130,000 clones, 70% to 80% of them present only once. The CDR3 is 11 residues long. From germline, CDR1 is MDHEN and CDR2 SYDVKM. The V and J ends lost 1 base and 6 bases respectively, with 3 bases between them. The sequence was collected from a woman between 45 and 65 years old in good health and CMV-seronegative. The J gene is TRBJ1-2, the V gene TRBV28; no clear D gene. The material sequenced was PBMCs. CDR3 residues: CASSLSDGYTF. For the CDR3, the DNA is TGTGCCAGCAGTTTATCGGATGGCTACACCTTC.